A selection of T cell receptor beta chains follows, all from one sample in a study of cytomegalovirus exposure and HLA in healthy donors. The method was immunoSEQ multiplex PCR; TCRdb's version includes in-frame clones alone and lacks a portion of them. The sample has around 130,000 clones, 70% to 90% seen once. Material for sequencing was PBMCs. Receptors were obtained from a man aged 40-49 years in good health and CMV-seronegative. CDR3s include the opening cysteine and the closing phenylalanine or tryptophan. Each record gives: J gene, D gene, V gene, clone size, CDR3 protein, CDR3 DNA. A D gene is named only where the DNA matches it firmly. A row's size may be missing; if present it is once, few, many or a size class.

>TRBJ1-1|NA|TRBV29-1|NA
CSADTGSTEAFF
TGCAGCGCCGATACAGGGTCCACTGAAGCTTTCTTT
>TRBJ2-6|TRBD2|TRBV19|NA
CASSIGGLAANVLTF
TGTGCCAGTAGTATAGGAGGGCTAGCGGCTAACGTCCTGACTTTC
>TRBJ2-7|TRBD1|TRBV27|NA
CASSSILPQGVHEQYF
TGTGCCAGCAGTTCCATCTTACCCCAGGGGGTACACGAGCAGTACTTC
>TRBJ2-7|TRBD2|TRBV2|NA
CASSPGLASREQYF
TGTGCCAGCAGCCCGGGACTAGCTAGCCGCGAGCAGTACTTC
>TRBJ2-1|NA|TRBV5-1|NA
CASSPTSTSIEQFF
TGCGCCAGCAGCCCCACCTCTACCTCCATCGAGCAGTTCTTC
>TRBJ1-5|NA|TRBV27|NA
CASSPRQDPYSNQPQHF
TGTGCCAGCAGTCCCCGACAGGACCCTTATAGCAATCAGCCCCAGCATTTT
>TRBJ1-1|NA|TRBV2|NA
CASRKTPMNTEAFF
TGTGCCAGCAGGAAGACACCGATGAACACTGAAGCTTTCTTT
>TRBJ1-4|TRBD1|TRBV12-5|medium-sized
CASGLDRGKLFF
TGTGCTAGTGGGCTGGACAGGGGCAAACTGTTTTTT
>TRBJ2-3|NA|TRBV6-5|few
CASNDGGTDTQYF
TGTGCCAGCAACGACGGAGGCACAGATACGCAGTATTTT
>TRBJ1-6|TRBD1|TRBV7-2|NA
CASSSAGTGASPLHF
TGTGCCAGCAGCTCGGCCGGGACAGGGGCCTCACCCCTCCACTTT
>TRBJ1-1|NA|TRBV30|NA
CAWNTGNTEAFF
TGTGCCTGGAATACTGGGAACACTGAAGCTTTCTTT
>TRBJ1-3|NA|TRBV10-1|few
CASSAGAGNTIYF
TGCGCCAGCAGTGCAGGGGCTGGAAACACCATATATTTT
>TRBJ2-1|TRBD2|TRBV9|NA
CASSVRGTSGREYNEQFF
TGTGCCAGCAGCGTACGCGGGACTAGCGGGAGGGAGTACAATGAGCAGTTCTTC
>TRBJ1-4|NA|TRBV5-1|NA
CASSLGQFNEKLFF
TGCGCCAGCAGCTTGGGGCAGTTTAATGAAAAACTGTTTTTT
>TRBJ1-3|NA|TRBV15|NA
CATSDGTSGNTIYF
TGTGCCACCAGCGACGGGACATCTGGAAACACCATATATTTT
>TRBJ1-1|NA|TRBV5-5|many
CASIQREVF
TGTGCCAGCATCCAAAGAGAGGTCTTT
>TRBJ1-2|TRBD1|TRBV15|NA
CATSGPGQGSYGYTF
TGTGCCACCAGCGGGCCGGGACAGGGGTCCTATGGCTACACCTTC
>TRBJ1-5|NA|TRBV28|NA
CASQGQSQPQHF
TGTGCCAGCCAAGGACAGTCGCAGCCCCAGCATTTT
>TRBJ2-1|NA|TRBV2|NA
CASSVANEQFF
TGTGCCAGCAGCGTAGCGAATGAGCAGTTCTTC
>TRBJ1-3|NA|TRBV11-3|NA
CASSPTPTGGNTIYF
TGTGCCAGCAGCCCAACCCCGACGGGAGGAAACACCATATATTTT
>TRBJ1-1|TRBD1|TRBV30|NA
CAWSAGQDFEAFF
TGTGCCTGGAGTGCCGGACAGGACTTTGAAGCTTTCTTT
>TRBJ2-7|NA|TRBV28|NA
CASSSLRGREKYEQYF
TGTGCCAGCAGTTCTCTACGGGGGCGGGAGAAATACGAGCAGTACTTC
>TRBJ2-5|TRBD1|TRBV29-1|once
CSVEWDRGEETQYF
TGCAGCGTTGAATGGGACAGGGGGGAAGAGACCCAGTACTTC
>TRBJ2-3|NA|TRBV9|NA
CASSGASTDTQYF
TGTGCCAGCAGCGGGGCTAGCACAGATACGCAGTATTTT
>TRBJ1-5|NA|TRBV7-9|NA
CASSLGQGIQPQHF
TGTGCCAGCAGCTTAGGTCAGGGTATCCAGCCCCAGCATTTT
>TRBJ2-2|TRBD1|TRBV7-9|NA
CASSKGWDRSGELFF
TGTGCCAGCAGCAAAGGCTGGGACAGGTCCGGGGAGCTGTTTTTT
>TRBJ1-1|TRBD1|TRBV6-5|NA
CASRKTGGRGGAFF
TGTGCCAGCAGAAAGACAGGGGGACGCGGTGGAGCTTTCTTT
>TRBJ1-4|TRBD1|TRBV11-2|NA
CASSLRTGAEKLFF
TGTGCCAGCAGCTTACGGACAGGGGCCGAAAAACTGTTTTTT
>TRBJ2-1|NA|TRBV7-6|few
CASSFSSRGTLSYNEQFF
TGTGCCAGCAGCTTCTCCTCGCGGGGGACACTTTCCTACAATGAGCAGTTCTTC
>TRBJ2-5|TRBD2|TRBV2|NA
CASRAGGRGGETQYF
TGTGCCAGCAGGGCGGGGGGTCGCGGGGGGGAGACCCAGTACTTC
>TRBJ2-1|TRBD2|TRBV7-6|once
CASSLGASGTRDEQFF
TGTGCCAGCAGCTTAGGGGCTAGCGGGACCAGGGATGAGCAGTTCTTC
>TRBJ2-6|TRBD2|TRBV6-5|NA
CASGTRSGANVLTF
TGTGCCAGCGGGACTAGGTCTGGGGCCAACGTCCTGACTTTC
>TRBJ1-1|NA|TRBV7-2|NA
CASSKMTGNTEAFF
TGTGCCAGCAGCAAAATGACAGGTAACACTGAAGCTTTCTTT
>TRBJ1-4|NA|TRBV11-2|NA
CASSSGFTNEKLFF
TGTGCCAGCAGCTCAGGGTTTACTAATGAAAAACTGTTTTTT
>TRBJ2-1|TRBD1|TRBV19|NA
CASSIAGQGPHNEQFF
TGTGCCAGTAGTATAGCCGGACAGGGGCCACACAATGAGCAGTTCTTC
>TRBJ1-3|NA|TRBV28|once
CASSRGGRSGNAIYF
TGTGCCAGCAGCCGCGGGGGCCGCTCTGGAAACGCCATATATTTT
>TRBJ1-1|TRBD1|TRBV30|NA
CAWSEAIDRDHPEAFF
TGTGCCTGGAGTGAAGCTATTGACAGGGATCACCCTGAAGCTTTCTTT
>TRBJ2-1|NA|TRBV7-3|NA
CASSSSRGEQFF
TGTGCCAGCAGCTCCAGTCGCGGTGAGCAGTTCTTC
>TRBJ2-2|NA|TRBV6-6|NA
CASSRDTPNTGELFF
TGTGCCAGCAGTAGAGACACCCCCAACACCGGGGAGCTGTTTTTT
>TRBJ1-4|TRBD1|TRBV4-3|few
CASSQAIGQGNEKLFF
TGCGCCAGCAGCCAAGCAATAGGACAGGGGAATGAAAAACTGTTTTTT
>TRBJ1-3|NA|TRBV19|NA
CASSIGHEGNTIYF
TGTGCCAGTAGTATTGGTCATGAGGGAAACACCATATATTTT
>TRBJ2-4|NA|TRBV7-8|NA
CASSLVNSDIQYF
TGTGCCAGCAGCCTAGTTAACAGTGACATTCAGTACTTC
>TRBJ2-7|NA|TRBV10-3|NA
CATTGRSYEQYF
TGTGCCACCACAGGGCGCTCCTACGAGCAGTACTTC